Listed here are 15 T cell receptor beta chains from one sample, sequenced in a study of blood T cell repertoires in COVID-19. Generated by immunoSEQ multiplex PCR, the TCRdb table keeps only in-frame clones and is missing some. This sample carries 150,000 to 200,000 clones, roughly 87% of them seen once, and the ten largest clones take under 2.5%. The sequencing sample was made of PBMCs or T cells enriched from blood (not recorded which). These receptors were obtained from a woman in her thirties or forties with acute COVID-19.

This rearrangement joins TRBV28 to TRBJ2-3, with D maybe TRBD2 (6 bases). The length of the CDR3 is 17 residues. The germline gives CDR1 MDHEN, CDR2 SYDVKM. Trimming took off 9 bases at V and 0 bases at J, with 22 bases between the two ends. The CDR3 nucleotides read TGTGCCAGTCGACGCGGCGGATTAGCGGTTAGCACAGATACGCAGTATTTT. Translating it yields CASRRGGLAVSTDTQYF.

The rearrangement links TRBV29-1 to TRBJ2-4; maybe TRBD2 (6 bases). Germline CDR1 SQVTM, CDR2 ANQGSEA. V gave up 3 bases and J gave up 12 bases, with 12 bases separating them. The CDR3 sequence is 11 residues long. The CDR3 coding sequence is TGCAGCGTTGATAGCGGTCCTTATCAGTACTTC. Amino acid sequence: CSVDSGPYQYF. Based on the CDR3 plus reference TRBV29-1 and TRBJ2-4, the full variable domain is SAVISQKPSRDICQRGTSLTIQCQVDSQVTMMFWYRQQPGQSLTLIATANQGSEATYESGFVIDKFPISRPNLTFSTLTVSNMSPEDSSIYLCSVDSGPYQYFGAGTRLSVL.

The CDR3 reads CASSLGAGGNTEAFF. DNA of the CDR3: TGTGCCAGCAGCTTAGGGGCAGGAGGGAACACTGAAGCTTTCTTT. The J gene is TRBJ1-1, the V gene TRBV11-2, with D hard to call. Germline lookup yields CDR1 SGHAT and CDR2 FQNNGV. This CDR3 has 15 residues. Deletions cut 1 base from V and 1 base from J, with 10 bases between.

The chain combines TRBV5-8 with TRBJ2-1; D may be TRBD1 (7 bases). Trimming cost V 6 bases and J 7 bases, with 20 bases left between them. There are 15 residues in the CDR3. Per the germline V gene, CDR1 is SGHTS and CDR2 is YDEGEE. CDR3 amino acids: CASTKPGQGGNEQFF. CDR3 nucleotide sequence: TGTGCCAGCACCAAACCAGGGCAGGGGGGAAATGAGCAGTTCTTC.

The chain employs TRBV12-3 or TRBV12-4 and TRBJ2-7, with 7 bases matching TRBD1. CDR3 length: 13 residues. V shed 3 bases, J shed 4 bases, and the junction held 3 bases outside the gene matches. CDR3 DNA sequence: TGTGCCAGCAGTTTCGAGACAGGGTACGAGCAGTACTTC. Its protein product is CASSFETGYEQYF.

This clone was observed a handful of times. The chain combines TRBV18 with TRBJ2-7, with 9 bases lining up with TRBD2. This CDR3 has 16 residues. V lost 5 bases and J lost 0; bases outside the gene matches: 8. Germline V gene lookup returns CDR1 KGHSH and CDR2 LQKENI. CDR3 bases: TGTGCCAGCTCAGCTCACGCGGGGGGGAGCTCCTACGAGCAGTACTTC. Its protein is CASSAHAGGSSYEQYF.

V usage is TRBV9 and J usage is TRBJ2-1; 9 bases line up with TRBD2. The CDR3 spans 19 residues. J gave up 4 bases and V 3 bases, and 17 bases lay outside the gene matches. Per germline, CDR1 SGDLS and CDR2 YYNGEE. The CDR3 reads CASSARGQSGGPAYNEQFF. In DNA, the CDR3 is TGTGCCAGCAGCGCTCGGGGGCAAAGCGGGGGGCCAGCGTACAATGAGCAGTTCTTC.

DNA of the CDR3: TGTGCCAGTAGTATAAAGGCTAGCGGGACGCTCGAGCAGTACTTC. It codes for CASSIKASGTLEQYF. The V gene is TRBV19, the J gene TRBJ2-7; 9 bases align to TRBD2. The CDR3 runs 15 residues. Germline CDR1 reads LNHDA; CDR2 reads SQIVND (reference sequence). Trimming took 2 bases from V and 6 from J; bases not matched to a gene: 8.

V usage is TRBV2 and J usage is TRBJ1-2; D not certain. V was clipped by 3 bases and J by 4 bases, with 6 bases between them. Germline CDR1 is SNHLY and CDR2 is FYNNEI. The CDR3 sequence is 12 residues long. The CDR3 sequence: CASSDTPYGYTF. The CDR3 bases are TGTGCCAGCAGTGACACTCCCTATGGCTACACCTTC.

This chain uses TRBV19 with TRBJ2-2, with TRBD2 identical over 7 bases. This CDR3 is 17 amino acids long. CDR1 is LNHDA, CDR2 SQIVND, per germline (reference sequence). V shed 3 bases and J 6 bases; nucleotides not matched to a gene: 13. The CDR3 nucleotides read TGTGCCAGTAGTATGGTAACGGAGACTAGCAACCCCGGGGAGCTGTTTTTT. It encodes CASSMVTETSNPGELFF. The whole variable domain, remainder taken from reference TRBV19 and TRBJ2-2, is DGGITQSPKYLFRKEGQNVTLSCEQNLNHDAMYWYRQDPGQGLRLIYYSQIVNDFQKGDIAEGYSVSREKKESFPLTVTSAQKNPTAFYLCASSMVTETSNPGELFFGEGSRLTVL.

The CDR3 DNA sequence: TGTGCCAGCAGTTACGGGGCGGGAGGGCCGGAAGATACGCAGTATTTT. It translates to CASSYGAGGPEDTQYF. The gene calls are TRBV6-5 and TRBJ2-3, with 9 nucleotides matching TRBD2. Germline V lookup: CDR1 MNHEY, CDR2 SVGAGI. CDR3 length: 16 amino acids. The V and J ends lost 2 bases and 5 bases, in that order; junction bases with no gene match: 8.

This clone was observed a single time. Other DNA sequences from this sample encode an identical CDR3 as well. V is TRBV24-1 and J is TRBJ1-2; D gene ambiguous. This CDR3 is 12 amino acids long. The germline V gene encodes CDR1 KGHDR and CDR2 SFDVKD. V lost 2 bases to trimming and J lost 5 bases, with 5 bases between them. CDR3 residues: CATSDSGYGYTF. The CDR3 DNA reads TGTGCCACCAGTGATTCAGGTTATGGCTACACCTTC.

The genes are TRBV30 and TRBJ1-4; the match to TRBD1 covers 8 bases. Germline lookup yields CDR1 GTSNPN and CDR2 SVGIG (reference sequence). V gave up 1 base and J gave up 2 bases; unmatched junction bases: 6. The CDR3 covers 16 residues. The CDR3 nucleotides read TGTGCCTGGAGTGGGAACAGGGGGTCGACTAATGAAAAACTGTTTTTT. Protein product: CAWSGNRGSTNEKLFF.

The V gene is TRBV9, the J gene TRBJ2-1; 7 bases align to TRBD1. With V trimmed by 2 bases and J by 8 bases, 4 bases remained unmatched. Per the germline V gene, CDR1 is SGDLS and CDR2 is YYNGEE. The CDR3 loop spans 13 amino acids. The CDR3 loop is CASSVRGNDEQFF. Written as DNA, the CDR3 is TGTGCCAGCAGCGTCAGGGGGAATGATGAGCAGTTCTTC.

Concerning this clone: This clone may be a read error of a much larger clone one base away. The chain combines TRBV2 with TRBJ2-1; TRBD1 is a possible D gene (6 bases). The CDR3 has 14 amino acids. V lost 5 bases, J lost 0 bases, and 8 bases lay in between. Germline V gene data show CDR1 as SNHLY and CDR2 as FYNNEI. The CDR3 sequence is CASSTDSSYNEQFF. CDR3 bases: TGTGCCAGCAGTACGGACAGCTCCTACAATGAGCAGTTCTTC.